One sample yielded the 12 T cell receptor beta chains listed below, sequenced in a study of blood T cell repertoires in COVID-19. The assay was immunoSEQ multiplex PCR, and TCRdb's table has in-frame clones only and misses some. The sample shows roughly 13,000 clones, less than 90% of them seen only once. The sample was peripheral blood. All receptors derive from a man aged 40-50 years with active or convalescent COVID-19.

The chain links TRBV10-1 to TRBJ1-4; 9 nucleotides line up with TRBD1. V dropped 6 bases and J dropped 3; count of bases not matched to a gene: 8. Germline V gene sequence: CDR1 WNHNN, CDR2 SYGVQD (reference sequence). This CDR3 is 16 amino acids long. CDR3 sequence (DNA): TGCGCCAGCAGCGGGACAGGGAACGGTGCTAATGAAAAACTGTTTTTT. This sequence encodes CASSGTGNGANEKLFF.

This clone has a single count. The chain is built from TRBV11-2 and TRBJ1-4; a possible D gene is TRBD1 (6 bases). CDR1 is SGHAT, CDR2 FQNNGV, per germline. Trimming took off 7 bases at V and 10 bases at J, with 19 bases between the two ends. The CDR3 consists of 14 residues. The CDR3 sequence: CASTHARGTRKLFF. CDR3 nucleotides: TGTGCCAGCACCCACGCCAGGGGTACGAGAAAACTGTTTTTT.

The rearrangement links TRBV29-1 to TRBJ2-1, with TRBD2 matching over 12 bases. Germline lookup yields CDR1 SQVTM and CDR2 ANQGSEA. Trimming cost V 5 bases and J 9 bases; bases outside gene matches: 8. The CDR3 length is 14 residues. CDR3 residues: CSVSMTSGGGEQFF. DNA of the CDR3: TGCAGCGTTAGCATGACTAGCGGGGGAGGTGAGCAGTTCTTC.

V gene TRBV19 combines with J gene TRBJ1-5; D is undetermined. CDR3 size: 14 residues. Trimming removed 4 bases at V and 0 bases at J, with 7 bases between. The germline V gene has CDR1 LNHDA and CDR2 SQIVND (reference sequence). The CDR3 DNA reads TGTGCCAGTAGTAGGCAGAATAGCAATCAGCCCCAGCATTTT. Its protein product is CASSRQNSNQPQHF.

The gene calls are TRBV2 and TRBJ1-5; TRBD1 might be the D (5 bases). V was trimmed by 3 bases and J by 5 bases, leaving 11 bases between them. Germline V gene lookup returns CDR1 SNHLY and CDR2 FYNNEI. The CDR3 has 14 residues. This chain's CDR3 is CASSEVRGYQPQHF. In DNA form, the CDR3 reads TGTGCCAGCAGTGAGGTTAGGGGATATCAGCCCCAGCATTTT.

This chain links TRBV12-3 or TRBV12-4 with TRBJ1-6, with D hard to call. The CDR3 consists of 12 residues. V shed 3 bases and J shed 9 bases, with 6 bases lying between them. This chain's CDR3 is CASSFPSSPLHF. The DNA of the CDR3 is TGTGCCAGCAGTTTCCCTAGTTCACCCCTCCACTTT.

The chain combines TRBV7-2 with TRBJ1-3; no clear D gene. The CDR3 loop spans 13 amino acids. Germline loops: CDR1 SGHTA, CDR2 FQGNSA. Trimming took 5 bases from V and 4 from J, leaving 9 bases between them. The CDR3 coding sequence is TGTGCCAGCAGCCCGGTACAGGGAAACACCATATATTTT. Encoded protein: CASSPVQGNTIYF. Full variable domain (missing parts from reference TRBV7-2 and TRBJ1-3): GAGVSQSPSNKVTEKGKDVELRCDPISGHTALYWYRQSLGQGLEFLIYFQGNSAPDKSGLPSDRFSAERTGGSVSTLTIQRTQQEDSAVYLCASSPVQGNTIYFGEGSWLTVV.

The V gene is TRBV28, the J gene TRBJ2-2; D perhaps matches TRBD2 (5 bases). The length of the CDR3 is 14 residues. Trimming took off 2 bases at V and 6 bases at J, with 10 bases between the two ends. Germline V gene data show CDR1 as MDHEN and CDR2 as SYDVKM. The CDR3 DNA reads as TGTGCCAGCAGTTTACTAGCCTCCTCCGGGGAGCTGTTTTTT. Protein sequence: CASSLLASSGELFF.

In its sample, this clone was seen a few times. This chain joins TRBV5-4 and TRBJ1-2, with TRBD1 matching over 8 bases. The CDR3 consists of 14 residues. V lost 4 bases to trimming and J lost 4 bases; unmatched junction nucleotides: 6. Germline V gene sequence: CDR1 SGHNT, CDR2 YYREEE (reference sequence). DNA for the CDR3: TGTGCCAGCAGCCTAAGCGGACAGGGCTATGGCTACACCTTC. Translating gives CASSLSGQGYGYTF.

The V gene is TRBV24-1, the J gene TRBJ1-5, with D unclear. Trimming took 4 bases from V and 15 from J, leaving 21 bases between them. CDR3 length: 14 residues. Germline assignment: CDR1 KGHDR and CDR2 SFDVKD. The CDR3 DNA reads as TGTGCCACCAGTGACTCCCAACCGGGAACCCCTCGGCATTTT. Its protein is CATSDSQPGTPRHF.

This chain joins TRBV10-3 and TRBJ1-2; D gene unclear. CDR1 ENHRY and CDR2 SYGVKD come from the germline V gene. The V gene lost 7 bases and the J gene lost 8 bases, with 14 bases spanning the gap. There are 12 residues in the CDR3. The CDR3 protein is CAITPTGKGYTF. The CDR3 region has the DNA TGTGCCATCACCCCCACCGGGAAGGGCTACACCTTC.

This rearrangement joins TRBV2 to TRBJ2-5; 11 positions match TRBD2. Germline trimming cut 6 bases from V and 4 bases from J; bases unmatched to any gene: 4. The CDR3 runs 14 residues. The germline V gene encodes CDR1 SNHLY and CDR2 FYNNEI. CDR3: CASRIAGGIETQYF. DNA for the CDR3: TGTGCCAGCAGAATAGCGGGGGGGATAGAGACCCAGTACTTC.